The subject of this entry is one TCR beta chain. What it binds is unknown. Tagging with unique molecular identifiers was a feature of the TCR beta cDNA libraries. TCRdb reprocessed the PCR reads via MiXCR and lists one record per CDR3 protein. This table holds 600,000 to 700,000 distinct CDR3 sequences, 55% to 60% found once. This sample stems from a study of post-analysis software for immune sequencing data. After removal of 4 bases from V and 6 bases from J, the junction contained 7 bases not matched to a gene. The V gene's germline CDR1 is SGHDN and CDR2 FVKESK. This CDR3 has 14 residues. Findings and caveats of the study: Comparison of patients with controls showed about 5 TRBV segments more frequent in patients, TRBV5-6, TRBV5-1 and TRBV20-1 among them.

The chain recombines TRBV14 with TRBJ1-2, with 8 bases lining up with TRBD1. Sequencing was done on a sample of blood. The clonotype was recovered from a girl aged 2-9 years with multiple sclerosis. CDR3: CASSPQGAGHGYTF. DNA for the CDR3: TGTGCCAGCAGCCCGCAGGGGGCCGGCCATGGCTACACCTTC. Full variable domain (remainder filled in from reference TRBV14 and TRBJ1-2): EAGVTQFPSHSVIEKGQTVTLRCDPISGHDNLYWYRRVMGKEIKFLLHFVKESKQDESGMPNNRFLAERTGGTYSTLKVQPAELEDSGVYFCASSPQGAGHGYTFGSGTRLTVV.